Listed below are T cell receptor beta chains from one sample, sequenced in a study of T cell changes during pregnancy in multiple sclerosis. Profiled with immunoSEQ multiplex PCR; TCRdb holds only in-frame clones, not every one. The sample contains tens of thousands of clones, roughly nine tenths of which appear only once. The sample consisted of peripheral blood, taken in the third trimester of pregnancy. These receptors were obtained from a female donor in good health, enrolled as a control in a pregnancy study. Both conserved end residues are part of each CDR3.

V: TRBV5-1; CDR3: CASSLGYRQANTGELFF
V: TRBV9; CDR3: CASSVASGSGGAEQFF
V: TRBV2; CDR3: CASSERQSNQPQHF
V: TRBV6-4; CDR3: CASSEASGSQETQYF
V: TRBV7-9; CDR3: CASRQGQGASPLHF
V: TRBV7-3; CDR3: CASSLTYGENTGELFF
V: TRBV7-9; CDR3: CASRTGDSEQFF
V: TRBV7-2; CDR3: CASSPEWGPAETQYF
V: TRBV5-1; CDR3: CASSLPPTEDRGDQPQHF
V: TRBV5-1; CDR3: CASRPLAGVGGANVLTF
V: TRBV6-1; CDR3: CASSDGQGPNYGYTF
V: TRBV28; CDR3: CASSFIPLAGGTNTGELFF
V: TRBV27; CDR3: CASSLRDSLNSPLHF
V: TRBV6-5; CDR3: CASSYNSSPGGYTF
V: TRBV30; CDR3: CAFRVSYEQYF
V: TRBV5-4; CDR3: CASSPLQAGEETQYF
V: TRBV5-4; CDR3: CASSFPSLHTDTQYF
V: TRBV7-2; CDR3: CASSLQGIYGYTF
V: TRBV9; CDR3: CASSVALVETQYF
V: TRBV7-9; CDR3: CASSPSYSDTQYF
V: TRBV30; CDR3: CAWSSGLAASYEQYF
V: TRBV18; CDR3: CASLQGLAADTQYF
V: TRBV28; CDR3: CASSLFPPTATSTDTQYF
V: TRBV19; CDR3: CASSIVPFGQSNQPQHF
V: TRBV5-1; CDR3: CASSVRGGNQPQHF
V: TRBV9; CDR3: CASSVVSGGDNEQFF
V: TRBV6-6; CDR3: CASSHTGQASHEQYF
V: TRBV28; CDR3: CASSLVVLQSSNQPQHF
V: TRBV30; CDR3: CAWSLSGTSGTYNEQFF
V: TRBV6-5; CDR3: CASSYHGTGGEQYF
V: TRBV7-6; CDR3: CASSSGHGSAEAFF
V: TRBV27; CDR3: CASSSYGDRVAYEQYF